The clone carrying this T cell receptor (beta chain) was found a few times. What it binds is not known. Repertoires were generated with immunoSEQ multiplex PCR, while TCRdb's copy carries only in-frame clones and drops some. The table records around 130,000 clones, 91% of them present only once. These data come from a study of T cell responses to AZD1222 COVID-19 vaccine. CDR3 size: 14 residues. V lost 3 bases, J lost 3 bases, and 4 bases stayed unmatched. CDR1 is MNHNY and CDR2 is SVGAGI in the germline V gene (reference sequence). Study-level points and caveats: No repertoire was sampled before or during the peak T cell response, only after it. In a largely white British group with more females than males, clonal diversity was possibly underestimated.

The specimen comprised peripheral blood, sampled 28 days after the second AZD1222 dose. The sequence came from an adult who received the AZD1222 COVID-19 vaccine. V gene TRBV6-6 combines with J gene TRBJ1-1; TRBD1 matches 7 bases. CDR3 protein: CASSYDRDDTEAFF. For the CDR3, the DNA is TGTGCCAGCAGTTATGACAGGGATGACACTGAAGCTTTCTTT.